This is a list of T cell receptor beta chains from one sample in a study of human T cells and chemical hapten exposure. TCRdb redid the calling of the RACE reads with MiXCR, one entry per CDR3 protein. The sample carries under 400,000 distinct CDR3 sequences, approximately 5.1% recorded once. Sequencing was performed on whole blood, taken in connection with sensitization to the hapten diphenylcyclopropenone (DPC). The source of these receptors is a woman between 45 and 65 years old with alopecia areata. Some clones in this sample may be carry-over from other donors' samples. Both conserved end residues are part of each CDR3. Fields, in order: CDR3 DNA, CDR3 protein, V gene, CDR3 length, J gene, clone size, D gene. The D gene is left open where the match is weak. Not every row has a clone size; where given, it reads once, few, many or a size class.

TGCACCAGCAGCCTTCGTCGACAGGGGGCCTTGAACACTGAAGCTTTCTTT CTSSLRRQGALNTEAFF TRBV5-1 17 TRBJ1-1 NA TRBD1
TGCAGCGCGGGCCGGGACGGAGAGACCCAGTACTTC CSAGRDGETQYF TRBV29-1 12 TRBJ2-5 many NA
TGTGCCACCAGTGCAGGGACTGGCTATGGCTACACCTTC CATSAGTGYGYTF TRBV24-1 13 TRBJ1-2 many NA
TGTGCCAGCAGTTTCGTGGGGGGGGACAATGAGCAGTTCTTC CASSFVGGDNEQFF TRBV28 14 TRBJ2-1 many TRBD2
TGTGCCAGCAGCGTAGGACTAGCAGAGCAGTACTTC CASSVGLAEQYF TRBV9 12 TRBJ2-7 many TRBD2
TGCAGTGCTAAAAACCGGTCGAGGTTTGAATGGGACCAAGAGACCCAGTACTTC CSAKNRSRFEWDQETQYF TRBV20-1 18 TRBJ2-5 few NA
TGTGCCACCAGGACGGAACCTAACTATGGCTACACCTTC CATRTEPNYGYTF TRBV10-3 13 TRBJ1-2 few NA
TGTGCCAGCTCACCAGGGGGTTCCTACGAGCAGTACTTC CASSPGGSYEQYF TRBV18 13 TRBJ2-7 many NA
TGCGCCAGCAGCTTGGCCCCGACGTCACCCAATGAGCAGTTCTTC CASSLAPTSPNEQFF TRBV5-1 15 TRBJ2-1 many NA
TGTGCCAGTAGTACTCTAACAGGGACCGGGGATGAAAAACTGTTTTTT CASSTLTGTGDEKLFF TRBV19 16 TRBJ1-4 many NA
TGTGCCAGCGACGGAATAAGGCAACATACGCAGTATTTT CASDGIRQHTQYF TRBV21-1 13 TRBJ2-3 many NA
TGCAGTGCTAGCGACACTTACCAAGAGACCCAGTACTTC CSASDTYQETQYF TRBV20-1 13 TRBJ2-5 NA NA
TGTGCCAGCAGACAAACCGGGACAAAAATTTCCTACGAGCAGTACTTC CASRQTGTKISYEQYF TRBV6-6 16 TRBJ2-7 many NA
TGTGCCAGCAGTGCGGCGACTAGTACCCACGAGCAGTACTTC CASSAATSTHEQYF TRBV27 14 TRBJ2-7 few NA
TGCGCCAGCAGCGCGGGACAGAACACCGGGGAGCTGTTTTTT CASSAGQNTGELFF TRBV5-1 14 TRBJ2-2 NA NA
TGTGCCAGCAGCTCAGGCGTTTGGGGACTGTTTTTT CASSSGVWGLFF TRBV7-9 12 TRBJ2-2 many NA
TGTGCCAGCAGTTTTCTCCGGAGCACAGATACGCAGTATTTT CASSFLRSTDTQYF TRBV12-3/TRBV12-4 14 TRBJ2-3 many NA
TGTGCCAGCAGCCGCGGACAGGGTTACGAGCAGTACTTC CASSRGQGYEQYF TRBV13 13 TRBJ2-7 many TRBD1
TGCAGCGTTGAAGGTGGTACCGGGGAGCTGTTTTTT CSVEGGTGELFF TRBV29-1 12 TRBJ2-2 many NA
TGCAGCCACCCCGGGACAGGGTATGAGACCCAGTACTTC CSHPGTGYETQYF TRBV29-1 13 TRBJ2-5 many TRBD1
TGCGCCAGCAGCTTCCCTCCGCTGGGCGGGCAGGGGGAGACAGATACGCAGTATTTT CASSFPPLGGQGETDTQYF TRBV5-1 19 TRBJ2-3 few TRBD1
TGTGCCAGCAGCCACCCGGGACCTAACTCCTACGAGCAGTACTTC CASSHPGPNSYEQYF TRBV3-1 15 TRBJ2-7 many NA
TGTGCCAGCAGTTTAGAACTAGCGGGAAGGGGCTCCTACAATGAGCAGTTCTTC CASSLELAGRGSYNEQFF TRBV12-3/TRBV12-4 18 TRBJ2-1 few TRBD2
TGTGCCACCAGTGAGACAGGGGTATATGGCTACACCTTC CATSETGVYGYTF TRBV24-1 13 TRBJ1-2 NA TRBD1
TGTGCCAGCAGCCAGAGCGGGGGTAAAGCTTTCTTT CASSQSGGKAFF TRBV6-5 12 TRBJ1-1 NA NA
TGTGCCAGCACCGGACTGAGGATTAGCAATCAGCCCCAGCATTTT CASTGLRISNQPQHF TRBV6-2/TRBV6-3 15 TRBJ1-5 few NA
TGTGCTAGTGGTTTGGATGGCTACACCTTC CASGLDGYTF TRBV12-5 10 TRBJ1-2 NA NA
TGTGCCAGCAGCCTAACTCCAGGGGTTGCAACTAATGAAAAACTGTTTTTT CASSLTPGVATNEKLFF TRBV3-1 17 TRBJ1-4 NA NA
TGCGCCAGCAGCTCTGGACTCTCGAGCTACTACGAGCAGTACTTC CASSSGLSSYYEQYF TRBV5-1 15 TRBJ2-7 many NA
TGCGCCAGCACCCTACTAGCGCCACGCACAGATACGCAGTATTTT CASTLLAPRTDTQYF TRBV5-1 15 TRBJ2-3 many TRBD2
TGTGCCAGTAGTATAGCCCAGTTCAATGAGCAGTTCTTC CASSIAQFNEQFF TRBV19 13 TRBJ2-1 few NA
TGCGCCAGCAGCTTGATCCCCACAGGGGGTGATGGGAGGAGGACTGAAGCTTTCTTT CASSLIPTGGDGRRTEAFF TRBV5-1 19 TRBJ1-1 many TRBD1
TGTGCCTGGAGTGTGGGAGAGCCCGGGGATACGCAGTATTTT CAWSVGEPGDTQYF TRBV30 14 TRBJ2-3 many NA
TGTGCCAGCAGTGAAGAGGGAACGCTTGAAGCTTTCTTT CASSEEGTLEAFF TRBV6-1 13 TRBJ1-1 many NA
TGCAGCGTTGAAGTGACTGAAGCTTTCTTT CSVEVTEAFF TRBV29-1 10 TRBJ1-1 many NA
TGCAGCGTTGAGTCGGGGGGCGCTACCTACGAGCAGTACTTC CSVESGGATYEQYF TRBV29-1 14 TRBJ2-7 NA NA
TGTGCCAGCAGTTTGTTGGCCTTTGGGGCTGAAGCTTTCTTT CASSLLAFGAEAFF TRBV12-3/TRBV12-4 14 TRBJ1-1 few NA
TGTGCCAGCAGCTTGGGGTTAAGCCCGAACACTGAAGCTTTCTTT CASSLGLSPNTEAFF TRBV7-9 15 TRBJ1-1 NA NA
TGTGCCAGCAGTTACGGATCCCGTAGTAGGGAAAAACTGTTTTTT CASSYGSRSREKLFF TRBV6-5 15 TRBJ1-4 few NA
TGTGCCATCAGTGAGTCGTCGGACAGCTCCTACGAGCAGTACTTC CAISESSDSSYEQYF TRBV10-3 15 TRBJ2-7 many NA
TGCGCCAGCAGCACCGGGACAGCCACAGATACGCAGTATTTT CASSTGTATDTQYF TRBV5-1 14 TRBJ2-3 many TRBD1
TGTGCCAGCAGTTACTCGAACGGGGGGGCGTACAATGAGCAGTTCTTC CASSYSNGGAYNEQFF TRBV6-5 16 TRBJ2-1 NA TRBD2
TGTGCCAGCAGTCTAGCGGGGCCGGGCGAGCAGTACTTC CASSLAGPGEQYF TRBV11-2 13 TRBJ2-7 many TRBD2
TGCGCCAGCAGCCGAAGTGGGGGAGATGACGAGACCCAGTACTTC CASSRSGGDDETQYF TRBV4-3 15 TRBJ2-5 few NA
TGTGCCAGCAGTCGATTTAATGAGCAGTTCTTC CASSRFNEQFF TRBV6-5 11 TRBJ2-1 NA NA
TGCAGTGCGGCTCGTGGGTCCGCAGATACGCAGTATTTT CSAARGSADTQYF TRBV20-1 13 TRBJ2-3 NA NA
TGCGCCAGCAGCCAAGCAGCCCTAGCGGGGCCCAATGAGCAGTTCTTC CASSQAALAGPNEQFF TRBV4-3 16 TRBJ2-1 NA TRBD2
TGTACCAGCAGCAAATTCCGGGAACTAGCGGGAAATCGGACGCAGTATTTT CTSSKFRELAGNRTQYF TRBV21-1 17 TRBJ2-3 once NA
TGTGCCAGCGGATCTGGGACTAGCGGGGGTCCGGAAGACAATGAGCAGTTCTTC CASGSGTSGGPEDNEQFF TRBV11-3 18 TRBJ2-1 NA TRBD2
TGTGCCAGCAGTGAAGCGCGGGCTAACTATGGCTACACCTTC CASSEARANYGYTF TRBV2 14 TRBJ1-2 many NA